These 6 T cell receptor beta chains were sequenced from one sample in a study of CD8 T cells in Susac syndrome. Reverse transcription of 0.5 to 1 ug RNA was performed with random hexamers. TCRdb re-analysed the immunoSEQ multiplex PCR reads in MiXCR, keeping a single row per CDR3 protein. The table lists approximately 100,000 distinct CDR3 sequences, about nine tenths of them singletons. Sequenced: CD8+ T cells from PBMCs. The origin of the receptors is a human donor in good health.

The chain uses TRBV9 and TRBJ1-1; TRBD1 is a possible D gene (5 bases). CDR3 length: 15 amino acids. V was cut by 3 bases and J by 5 bases, with 17 bases left in between. Germline CDR1 reads SGDLS; CDR2 reads YYNGEE. The CDR3 DNA sequence: TGTGCCAGCAGCGCCGGGGGGGTTTCGAGAACTGAAGCTTTCTTT. Translated, it gives CASSAGGVSRTEAFF.

This clonotype was seen once. The chain carries TRBV12-5 and TRBJ2-7, with TRBD1 matching over 8 bases. After removal of 7 bases from V and 5 bases from J, the junction contained 10 bases not matched to a gene. The CDR3 contains 14 residues. Germline CDR1 is LGHNT and CDR2 is FRNRAP. The DNA of the CDR3 is TGTGCTAGTGCCCCGGGACAGGCGGCCCACGAGCAGTACTTC. The encoded protein is CASAPGQAAHEQYF. Together with reference TRBV12-5 and TRBJ2-7, the CDR3 gives the full variable domain: DARVTQTPRHKVTEMGQEVTMRCQPILGHNTVFWYRQTMMQGLELLAYFRNRAPLDDSGMPKDRFSAEMPDATLATLKIQPSEPRDSAVYFCASAPGQAAHEQYFGPGTRLTVT.

The gene calls are TRBV6-2 or TRBV6-3 and TRBJ2-5; 7 nucleotides align to TRBD1. CDR3 length: 15 amino acids. Germline assignment: CDR1 MNHEY and CDR2 SVGEGT. V gave up 6 bases and J gave up 2 bases; unmatched junction bases: 9. This CDR3 is CASSRARGQQETQYF. In nucleotides, the CDR3 is TGTGCCAGCAGCCGGGCGAGGGGACAGCAAGAGACCCAGTACTTC.

J is TRBJ1-1 and V is TRBV23-1; no reliable D call. TRBV23-1 falls under the ORF class, with uncertain function. The CDR3 loop spans 16 amino acids. The ends were cut back, 0 bases at V and 3 bases at J, with 14 bases in the middle. The CDR3 DNA reads as TGCGCCAGCAGTCAATCGGTATTAGACCGGCACACTGAAGCTTTCTTT. Its translation is CASSQSVLDRHTEAFF.

The chain has TRBV29-1 and TRBJ2-5, with no clear D. Germline CDR1 SQVTM, CDR2 ANQGSEA. The CDR3 length is 12 residues. Trimming pared 5 bases from V and 2 bases from J, leaving 9 bases between. The chain's CDR3 is CSVQTFQETQYF. DNA for the CDR3: TGCAGCGTTCAGACTTTTCAAGAGACCCAGTACTTC.

The chain recombines TRBV20-1 with TRBJ1-5, with 11 bases fitting TRBD1. Germline CDR1 DFQATT, CDR2 SNEGSKA (reference sequence). V trimming: 1 base; J trimming: 6 bases; junction bases outside the gene matches: 5. The CDR3 covers 15 residues. Here the CDR3 DNA reads TGCAGTGCTAGAGTGGGACAGGGGGATGTTCAGCCCCAGCATTTT. Protein product: CSARVGQGDVQPQHF.